This TCR beta chain was sequenced during a study of cytomegalovirus exposure and HLA in healthy donors. Primers included in the PCR were 60 Vbeta and 13 Jbeta primers. Using immunoSEQ multiplex PCR, the repertoire was profiled, and TCRdb retains in-frame clones only, with some absent. The sample has tens of thousands of clones, roughly four fifths seen once. This clone has only a few counts. What it binds is not known. V lost 4 bases to trimming and J lost 0 bases, with 13 bases between them. From germline, CDR1 is LGHNA and CDR2 YSLEER. The CDR3 is 15 amino acids. General study points: A previous analysis found most TCR beta V segments productive roughly 87% or roughly 30% of the time. Clonal expansion was found to be greater in HLA-associated TCR beta chains than in equally common others in a later analysis.

The V call is TRBV4-3, the J call TRBJ2-7; D might be TRBD2 (6 bases). Material: PBMCs. The source of this sequence is a man aged 45-60 years in good health and CMV-seronegative. As DNA, the CDR3 is TGCGCCAGCAGCCGCCAGCGGGCCGACTCCTACGAGCAGTACTTC. Protein product: CASSRQRADSYEQYF.